These 20 T cell receptor beta chains were sequenced from one sample in a study of spatial heterogeneity in lung cancer. Time point given: blood at routine non-recurrence follow-up after resection. TCRdb re-derived calls from the 5' RACE reads in MiXCR, one entry per CDR3 protein. Found here are about 43,000 distinct CDR3 sequences, 20% to 25% of them singletons; the top ten hold under 8.5%. Sequencing was performed on PBMCs, taken at follow-up. These receptors originate from a female donor with early-stage non-small cell lung cancer.

The chain is built from TRBV12-3 or TRBV12-4 and TRBJ1-1, with 7 bases fitting TRBD1. The CDR3 runs to 13 residues. Trimming at V came to 6 bases and at J to 4 bases, leaving 5 bases not matched to a gene. CDR3 sequence reads: CASRYRGGTEAFF. As DNA, the CDR3 is TGTGCCAGCAGGTACAGGGGCGGCACTGAAGCTTTCTTT.

In its sample, this clonotype was seen many times. The chain combines TRBV5-1 with TRBJ1-1; D uncertain. CDR1 is SGHRS and CDR2 is YFSETQ in the germline V gene. The CDR3 consists of 14 residues. Trimming stripped 5 bases from V and 0 bases from J, with 11 bases between. The CDR3 loop is CASRLDGMNTEAFF. The CDR3 DNA is TGCGCCAGCAGACTGGACGGAATGAACACTGAAGCTTTCTTT.

The rearrangement joins TRBV15 to TRBJ1-1; 8 nucleotides line up with TRBD1. The CDR3 spans 12 residues. The germline CDR1 and CDR2 sequences are LNHNV and YYDKDF (reference sequence). The V gene end was trimmed by 5 bases and the J gene end by 9 bases; junction bases not matched to a gene: 5. CDR3 coding DNA: TGTGCCACCAGCGGTACAGGGGGAAAAGCTTTCTTT. Translating gives CATSGTGGKAFF.

The chain carries TRBV5-6 and TRBJ2-3; tentative D call: TRBD2 (6 bases). CDR1 is SGHDT, CDR2 YYEEEE, per germline. Deletions cut 1 base from V and 11 bases from J, with 11 bases between. The CDR3 has 12 residues. In DNA form, the CDR3 reads TGTGCCAGCAGCTTGCCGGGGGAAGGGCAGTATTTT. It translates to CASSLPGEGQYF.

This clonotype was found many times. An end of the junction does not agree with germline; a read error may underlie this. This chain links TRBV3-1 with TRBJ1-2; possible D gene TRBD1, 5 bases. This CDR3 region has 13 residues. Germline V gives CDR1 LGHDT, CDR2 YNNKEL (reference sequence). This CDR3 is CASSQEFGTRTSF. The CDR3 DNA sequence: TGTGCCAGCAGCCAAGAATTTGGTACGCGGACATCCTTC.

This clonotype was recorded a few times. This chain joins TRBV6-5 and TRBJ2-1, with D possibly being TRBD2 (6 bases). V was clipped by 2 bases and J by 4 bases, with 15 bases between them. There are 16 residues in the CDR3. Looked up from germline, CDR1 is MNHEY and CDR2 is SVGAGI. CDR3 loop: CASSYDGTARYNEQFF. CDR3 coding DNA: TGTGCCAGCAGTTACGACGGGACTGCACGTTACAATGAGCAGTTCTTC.

This clonotype was counted ten times or more. The CDR3 spells CATRFGGSIARTDTQYF. CDR3 nucleotide sequence: TGTGCCACCAGGTTCGGCGGGAGTATCGCCCGCACAGATACGCAGTATTTT. The V and J genes are TRBV15 and TRBJ2-3; the match to TRBD2 covers 7 bases. J gave up 1 base and V 6 bases, and 13 bases lay outside the gene matches. The CDR3 length is 17 residues. Germline V gene lookup returns CDR1 LNHNV and CDR2 YYDKDF (reference sequence).

This chain uses TRBV18 with TRBJ2-3; D remains unclear. Trimming cost V 2 bases and J 0 bases, with 15 bases left between them. Germline loops: CDR1 KGHSH, CDR2 LQKENI. The CDR3 has 17 residues. This CDR3 is CASSPREAGPSTDTQYF. In DNA, the CDR3 is TGTGCCAGCTCACCAAGAGAGGCAGGTCCTAGCACAGATACGCAGTATTTT.

The CDR3 here is CASSTRLAGGHEQFF. The CDR3 DNA follows: TGTGCCAGCAGCACACGACTAGCGGGAGGACATGAGCAGTTCTTC. The chain uses TRBV6-2 or TRBV6-3 and TRBJ2-1, with 13 positions matching TRBD2. CDR3 length: 15 residues. CDR1 MNHEY and CDR2 SVGEGT come from the germline V gene. Trimming removed 6 bases from V and 8 bases from J; junction bases left unmatched: 7.

This clonotype was counted only a few times. The chain links TRBV20-1 to TRBJ1-5, with TRBD1 as a possible D gene (5 bases). Germline V gene sequence: CDR1 DFQATT, CDR2 SNEGSKA (reference sequence). The V gene lost 6 bases and the J gene lost 0 bases, with 15 bases spanning the gap. This CDR3 has 15 residues. The CDR3 loop reads CSADTFRDSNQPQHF. CDR3 DNA: TGCAGTGCGGATACCTTCAGGGATAGCAATCAGCCCCAGCATTTT.

The chain recombines TRBV7-3 with TRBJ2-3; D is unresolved. Germline V gene lookup returns CDR1 SGHTA and CDR2 FQGTGA. The ends were cut back, 5 bases at V and 4 bases at J, with 10 bases in the middle. CDR3 length: 13 amino acids. DNA of the CDR3: TGTGCCAGCAGCCCCTCGGTTTCAGATACGCAGTATTTT. Protein product: CASSPSVSDTQYF.

CDR3 in amino acids: CSATTGTAYEQYF. DNA for the CDR3: TGCAGTGCCACAACCGGGACAGCCTACGAGCAGTACTTC. The V call is TRBV20-1, the J call TRBJ2-7; TRBD1 matches 7 bases. V trimming: 6 bases; J trimming: 2 bases; junction bases outside the gene matches: 7. The CDR3 has 13 residues. The germline CDR1 and CDR2 sequences are DFQATT and SNEGSKA (reference sequence).

This clonotype has ten or more counts. The chain links TRBV20-1 to TRBJ2-1; no definite D call. The V end lost 6 bases, the J end lost 4 bases, and 7 bases lay between the germline ends. The CDR3 is made up of 11 amino acids. Germline CDR1 and CDR2: DFQATT and SNEGSKA (reference sequence). The CDR3 region is CSAARYNEQFF. CDR3 bases: TGCAGTGCAGCTAGGTACAATGAGCAGTTCTTC.

The CDR3 loop reads CASSPGLAGPFSYEQYV. For the CDR3, the DNA is TGTGCCAGCAGCCCTGGACTAGCGGGGCCATTCTCCTACGAGCAGTACGTC. The chain employs TRBV9 and TRBJ2-7; TRBD2 matches 12 bases. Germline CDR1 reads SGDLS; CDR2 reads YYNGEE. V shed 4 bases, J shed 0 bases, and the junction held 8 bases outside the gene matches. This CDR3 has 17 residues.

This clonotype showed up many times. The chain has TRBV7-9 and TRBJ2-5; tentatively, D is TRBD1 (6 bases). Germline CDR1 reads SEHNR; CDR2 reads FQNEAQ (reference sequence). Trimming pared 4 bases from V and 5 bases from J, leaving 20 bases between. The CDR3 spans 16 residues. The CDR3: CASSSNARQDGETQYF. CDR3 coding DNA: TGTGCCAGCAGCTCTAATGCGCGACAGGATGGGGAGACCCAGTACTTC.

The CDR3 nucleotides read TGCAGCGTTGCGGGGGGAGAGACCCAGTACTTC. This sequence encodes CSVAGGETQYF. The chain is built from TRBV29-1 and TRBJ2-5; TRBD2 agrees at 7 bases. The CDR3 extends over 11 amino acids. Trimming took 4 bases from V and 4 from J; bases not matched to a gene: 0. CDR1 is SQVTM, CDR2 ANQGSEA, per germline. Using reference TRBV29-1 and TRBJ2-5 for the parts outside the CDR3, the full variable domain is SAVISQKPSRDICQRGTSLTIQCQVDSQVTMMFWYRQQPGQSLTLIATANQGSEATYESGFVIDKFPISRPNLTFSTLTVSNMSPEDSSIYLCSVAGGETQYFGPGTRLLVL.

This clonotype was seen repeatedly, ten times or more. This chain connects TRBV30 to TRBJ1-3, with D perhaps TRBD1 (6 bases). The CDR3 is made up of 14 amino acids. Germline V gene sequence: CDR1 GTSNPN, CDR2 SVGIG (reference sequence). With 2 bases removed from V and 2 bases from J, the gap between germline ends came to 10 bases. The CDR3 DNA sequence: TGTGCCTGGAGTTTAGGGGGAACTGGAAACACCATATATTTT. Residues: CAWSLGGTGNTIYF.

The sample holds a few counts of this clonotype. This chain connects TRBV5-1 to TRBJ2-3, with D possibly being TRBD2 (5 bases). This CDR3 comprises 15 residues. V was trimmed by 2 bases and J by 3 bases, leaving 13 bases between them. Germline lookup yields CDR1 SGHRS and CDR2 YFSETQ. This CDR3 is CASSLEEERTDTQYF. CDR3 DNA sequence: TGCGCCAGCAGCTTAGAGGAGGAGAGGACAGATACGCAGTATTTT.

The table lists this clonotype with a few counts. The chain carries TRBV7-9 and TRBJ2-1; D may be TRBD2 (5 bases). CDR3 size: 10 residues. Deletions cut 8 bases from V and 6 bases from J, with 5 bases between. Germline V gene lookup returns CDR1 SEHNR and CDR2 FQNEAQ (reference sequence). CDR3 region: CASAGNEQFF. CDR3 coding DNA: TGTGCCAGCGCGGGCAATGAGCAGTTCTTC.

V usage is TRBV5-1 and J usage is TRBJ2-4; no clear D. V was clipped by 1 base and J by 1 base, with 12 bases between them. CDR3 size: 16 residues. Germline V lookup: CDR1 SGHRS, CDR2 YFSETQ. In DNA, the CDR3 is TGCGCCAGCAGCTTGCTGGGCGGCCTGGCCAAAAACATTCAGTACTTC. Protein sequence: CASSLLGGLAKNIQYF.